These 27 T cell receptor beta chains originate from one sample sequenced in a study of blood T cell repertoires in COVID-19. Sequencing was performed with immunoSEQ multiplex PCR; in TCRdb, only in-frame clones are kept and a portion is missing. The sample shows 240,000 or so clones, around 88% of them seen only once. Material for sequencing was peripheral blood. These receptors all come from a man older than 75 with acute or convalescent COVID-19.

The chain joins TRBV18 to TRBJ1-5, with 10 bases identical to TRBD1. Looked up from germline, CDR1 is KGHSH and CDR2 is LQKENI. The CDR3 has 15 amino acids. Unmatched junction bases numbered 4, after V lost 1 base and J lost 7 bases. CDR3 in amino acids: CASSPRTGGYQPQHF. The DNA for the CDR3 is TGTGCCAGCTCACCACGGACAGGGGGTTACCAGCCCCAGCATTTT.

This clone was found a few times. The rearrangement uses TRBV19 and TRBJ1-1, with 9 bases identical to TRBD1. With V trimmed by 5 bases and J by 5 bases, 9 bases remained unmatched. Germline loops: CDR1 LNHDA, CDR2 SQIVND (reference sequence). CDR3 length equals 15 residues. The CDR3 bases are TGTGCCAGTAGTGGGCGACAGGGGGTTTTGACTGAAGCTTTCTTT. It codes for CASSGRQGVLTEAFF. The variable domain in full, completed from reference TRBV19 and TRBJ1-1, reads DGGITQSPKYLFRKEGQNVTLSCEQNLNHDAMYWYRQDPGQGLRLIYYSQIVNDFQKGDIAEGYSVSREKKESFPLTVTSAQKNPTAFYLCASSGRQGVLTEAFFGQGTRLTVV.

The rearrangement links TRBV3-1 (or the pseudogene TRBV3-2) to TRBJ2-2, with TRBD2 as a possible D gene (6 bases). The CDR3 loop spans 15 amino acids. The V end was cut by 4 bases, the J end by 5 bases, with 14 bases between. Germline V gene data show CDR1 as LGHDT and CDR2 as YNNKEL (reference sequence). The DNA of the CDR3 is TGTGCCAGCAGCCCCCCGGCGACTAGTACCGGGGAGCTGTTTTTT. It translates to CASSPPATSTGELFF.

Here the CDR3 DNA reads TGTGCCAGCAGCTATGGACTAACCCACTACGAGCAGTACTTC. Residues: CASSYGLTHYEQYF. The V gene is TRBV27, the J gene TRBJ2-7; D perhaps matches TRBD2 (6 bases). The CDR3 sequence is 14 residues long. CDR1 and CDR2 from the germline V gene are MNHEY and SMNVEV (reference sequence). V shed 6 bases and J shed 3 bases, with 15 bases lying between them.

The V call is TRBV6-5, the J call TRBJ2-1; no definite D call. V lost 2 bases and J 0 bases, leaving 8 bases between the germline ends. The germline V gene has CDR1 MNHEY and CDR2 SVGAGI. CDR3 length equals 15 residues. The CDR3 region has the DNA TGTGCCAGCAGTTACCCATTGAGCTCCTACAATGAGCAGTTCTTC. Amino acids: CASSYPLSSYNEQFF.

The CDR3 region has the DNA TGTGCCAGCAGCTTAAGTGGGCCGGGACAGGGGAGATATTATCAGCCCCAGCATTTT. Amino acid sequence: CASSLSGPGQGRYYQPQHF. The chain uses TRBV5-6 and TRBJ1-5; 10 bases fit TRBD1. The V gene's germline CDR1 is SGHDT and CDR2 YYEEEE. V lost 2 bases and J lost 5; bases outside the gene matches: 16. The CDR3 is 19 amino acids.

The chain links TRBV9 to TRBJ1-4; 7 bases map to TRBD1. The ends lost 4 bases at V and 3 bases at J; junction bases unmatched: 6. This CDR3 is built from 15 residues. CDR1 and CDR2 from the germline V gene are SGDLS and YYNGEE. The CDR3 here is CASSPRQGSNEKLFF. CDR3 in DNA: TGTGCCAGCAGCCCCCGACAGGGTTCTAATGAAAAACTGTTTTTT.

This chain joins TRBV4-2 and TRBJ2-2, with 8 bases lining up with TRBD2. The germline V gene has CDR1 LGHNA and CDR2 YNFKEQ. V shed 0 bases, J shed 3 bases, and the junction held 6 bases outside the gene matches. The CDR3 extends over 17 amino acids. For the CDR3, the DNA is TGTGCCAGCAGCCAAGATAGGAGGCGGGAGGACACCGGGGAGCTGTTTTTT. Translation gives CASSQDRRREDTGELFF.

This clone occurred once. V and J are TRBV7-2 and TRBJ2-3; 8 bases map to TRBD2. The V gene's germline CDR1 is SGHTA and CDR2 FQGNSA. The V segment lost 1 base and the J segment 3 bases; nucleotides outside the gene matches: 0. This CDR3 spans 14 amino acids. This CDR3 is CASSLGLATDTQYF. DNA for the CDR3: TGTGCCAGCAGCTTAGGACTAGCGACAGATACGCAGTATTTT.

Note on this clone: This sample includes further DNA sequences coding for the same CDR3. The CDR3: CASSQGGRGTEAFF. The CDR3 nucleotides read TGTGCCAGCAGCCAAGGCGGACGGGGCACTGAAGCTTTCTTT. The rearrangement uses TRBV3-1 (or the pseudogene TRBV3-2) and TRBJ1-1; no clear D. The CDR3 covers 14 residues. CDR1 and CDR2 (germline): LGHDT, YNNKEL (reference sequence). Trimming left V 1 base short and J 4 bases short, with 10 bases between.

The CDR3 region is CSVRTGGEGETQYF. CDR3 in DNA: TGCAGCGTCCGGACTGGGGGCGAGGGCGAGACCCAGTACTTC. J is TRBJ2-5 and V is TRBV29-1; tentative D call: TRBD1 (6 bases). CDR3 size: 14 residues. Germline V lookup: CDR1 SQVTM, CDR2 ANQGSEA. The V end was cut by 6 bases, the J end by 5 bases, with 19 bases between.

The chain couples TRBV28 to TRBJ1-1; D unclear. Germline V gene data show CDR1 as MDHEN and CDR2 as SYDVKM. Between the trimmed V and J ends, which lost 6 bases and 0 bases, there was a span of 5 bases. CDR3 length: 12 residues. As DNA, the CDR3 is TGTGCCAGCAGCACAATGAACACTGAAGCTTTCTTT. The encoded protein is CASSTMNTEAFF.

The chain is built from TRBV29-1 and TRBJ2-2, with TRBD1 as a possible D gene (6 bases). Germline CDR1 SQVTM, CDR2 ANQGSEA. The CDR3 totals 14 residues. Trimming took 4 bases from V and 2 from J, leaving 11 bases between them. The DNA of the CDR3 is TGCAGCGTTGTCGGCAGGGGAAACACCGGGGAGCTGTTTTTT. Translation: CSVVGRGNTGELFF.

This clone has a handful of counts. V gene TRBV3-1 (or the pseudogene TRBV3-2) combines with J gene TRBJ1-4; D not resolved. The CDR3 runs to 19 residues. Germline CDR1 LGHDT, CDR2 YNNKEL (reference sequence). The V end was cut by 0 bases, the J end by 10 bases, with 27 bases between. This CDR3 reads CASSQDVRPGNFDVGKLFF. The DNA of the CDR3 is TGTGCCAGCAGCCAAGATGTCCGGCCGGGAAATTTCGATGTTGGAAAACTGTTTTTT.

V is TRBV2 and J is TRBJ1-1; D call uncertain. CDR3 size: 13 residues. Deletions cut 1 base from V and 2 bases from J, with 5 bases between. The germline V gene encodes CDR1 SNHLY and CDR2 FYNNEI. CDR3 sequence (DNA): TGTGCCAGCAGTGAAGGAGCCAACACTGAAGCTTTCTTT. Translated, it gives CASSEGANTEAFF.

This chain's CDR3 is CASSGAARTDTQYF. The CDR3 region has the DNA TGCGCCAGCAGCGGGGCGGCCCGCACAGATACGCAGTATTTT. V gene TRBV5-1 combines with J gene TRBJ2-3; weak D call: TRBD1 (5 bases). In germline, CDR1 is SGHRS, CDR2 YFSETQ. Deletions cut 4 bases from V and 1 base from J, with 10 bases between. This CDR3 is built from 14 residues.

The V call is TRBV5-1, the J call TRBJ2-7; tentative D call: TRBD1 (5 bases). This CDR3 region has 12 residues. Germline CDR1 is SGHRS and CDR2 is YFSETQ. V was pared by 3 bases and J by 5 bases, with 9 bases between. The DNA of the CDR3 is TGCGCCAGCAGCTCCCAAGGGGACGAGCAGTACTTC. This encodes CASSSQGDEQYF.

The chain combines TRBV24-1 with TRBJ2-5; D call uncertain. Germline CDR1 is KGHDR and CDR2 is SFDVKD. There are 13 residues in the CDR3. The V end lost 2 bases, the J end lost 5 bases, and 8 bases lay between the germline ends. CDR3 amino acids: CATSDSHRETQYF. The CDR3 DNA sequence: TGTGCCACCAGTGATTCCCACCGGGAGACCCAGTACTTC.

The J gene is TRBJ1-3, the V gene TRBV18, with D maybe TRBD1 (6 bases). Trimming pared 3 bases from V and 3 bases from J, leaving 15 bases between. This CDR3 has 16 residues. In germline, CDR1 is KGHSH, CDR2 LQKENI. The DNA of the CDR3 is TGTGCCAGCTCACCCCGGACAGACCGGTATGGAAACACCATATATTTT. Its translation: CASSPRTDRYGNTIYF.

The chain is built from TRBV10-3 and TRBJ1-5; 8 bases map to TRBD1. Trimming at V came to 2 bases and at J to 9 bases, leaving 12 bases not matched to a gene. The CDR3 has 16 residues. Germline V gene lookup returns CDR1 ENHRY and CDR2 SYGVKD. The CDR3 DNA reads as TGTGCCATCAGTGAGCCCCTCGGGACAGGCCCAGGGCCCCAGCATTTT. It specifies CAISEPLGTGPGPQHF.

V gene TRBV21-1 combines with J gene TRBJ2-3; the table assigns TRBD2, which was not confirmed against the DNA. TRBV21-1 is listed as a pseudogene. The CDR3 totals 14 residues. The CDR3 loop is CASSARTSQDTQYF. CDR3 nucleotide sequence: TGTGCCAGCAGCGCTCGGACTAGCCAAGATACGCAGTATTTT.

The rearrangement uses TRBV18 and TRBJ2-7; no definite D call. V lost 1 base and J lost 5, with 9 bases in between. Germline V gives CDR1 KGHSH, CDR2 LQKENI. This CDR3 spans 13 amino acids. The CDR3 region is CASSPQEVHEQYF. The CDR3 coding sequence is TGTGCCAGCTCACCACAAGAGGTCCACGAGCAGTACTTC. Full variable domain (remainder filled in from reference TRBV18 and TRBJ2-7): NAGVMQNPRHLVRRRGQEARLRCSPMKGHSHVYWYRQLPEEGLKFMVYLQKENIIDESGMPKERFSAEFPKEGPSILRIQQVVRGDSAAYFCASSPQEVHEQYFGPGTRLTVT.

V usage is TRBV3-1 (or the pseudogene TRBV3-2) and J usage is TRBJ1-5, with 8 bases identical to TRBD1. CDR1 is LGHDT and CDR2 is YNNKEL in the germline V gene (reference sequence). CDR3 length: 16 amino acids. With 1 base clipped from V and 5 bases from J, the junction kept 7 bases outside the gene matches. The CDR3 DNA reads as TGTGCCAGCAGCCAAGGTGCAGGGGGCTTGGATCAGCCCCAGCATTTT. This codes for CASSQGAGGLDQPQHF.

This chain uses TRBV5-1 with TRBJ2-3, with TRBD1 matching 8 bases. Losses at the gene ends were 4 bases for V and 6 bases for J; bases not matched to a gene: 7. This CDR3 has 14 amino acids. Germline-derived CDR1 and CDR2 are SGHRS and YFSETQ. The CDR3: CASSGGTGADTQYF. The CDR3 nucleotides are TGCGCCAGCAGCGGGGGGACAGGAGCGGATACGCAGTATTTT.

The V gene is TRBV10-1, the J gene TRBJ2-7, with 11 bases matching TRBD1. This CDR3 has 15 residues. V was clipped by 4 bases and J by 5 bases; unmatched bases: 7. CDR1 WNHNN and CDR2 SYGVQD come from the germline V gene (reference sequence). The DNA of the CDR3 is TGCGCCAGCAGTGCCGGGACAGGGGGGAACCACGAGCAGTACTTC. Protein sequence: CASSAGTGGNHEQYF.

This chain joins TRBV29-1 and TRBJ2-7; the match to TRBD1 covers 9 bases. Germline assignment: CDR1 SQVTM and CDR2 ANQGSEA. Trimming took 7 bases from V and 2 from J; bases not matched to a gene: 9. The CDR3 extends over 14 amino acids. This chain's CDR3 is CSAFVRDRAYEQYF. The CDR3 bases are TGCAGCGCTTTTGTCCGGGACAGGGCCTACGAGCAGTACTTC.

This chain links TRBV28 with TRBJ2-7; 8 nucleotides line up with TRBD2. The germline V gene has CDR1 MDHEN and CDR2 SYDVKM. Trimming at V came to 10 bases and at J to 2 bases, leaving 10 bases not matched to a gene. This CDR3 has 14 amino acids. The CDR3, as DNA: TGTGCCATCTCATCGGGGGGGGGCACCTACGAGCAGTACTTC. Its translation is CAISSGGGTYEQYF.